The clone carrying this T cell receptor (beta chain) has only a few counts. Its specificity is not known. V was trimmed by 0 bases and J by 0 bases, leaving 9 bases between them. The CDR3 runs 15 residues. CDR1 SGDLS and CDR2 YYNGEE come from the germline V gene. Through template switching, a universal primer site was introduced, and the cDNA contained unique molecular identifiers. MiXCR, run by TCRdb on the 5' RACE reads, gives a single entry per CDR3 protein. The sample has fewer than 500,000 distinct CDR3 sequences; roughly a quarter are singletons. This specimen belongs to a study of identical twins. Findings and caveats of the study: Insertions were reduced in abundant cord blood beta clonotypes but not in memory repertoires. Researchers reported excess low generation probability among twin-shared out-of-frame alpha sequences.

The data also belong to a second study, concerning T cells expressing NK-cell markers. From that study: Dominant NKG2C+ clonotypes in roughly six donors made up about 1.0-8% of CD8+ T cells.

Sample: CD4+ T cells sorted from blood. The J gene is TRBJ2-5, the V gene TRBV9; a possible D gene is TRBD2 (5 bases). The source of this sequence is a woman in her late teens or twenties in good health. The CDR3 is CASSVGGSYQETQYF. CDR3 DNA: TGTGCCAGCAGCGTAGGAGGGAGTTACCAAGAGACCCAGTACTTC.